The TCR beta chain described here comes from a study of blood T cell repertoires in COVID-19. Study overall: Samples of COVID-19 (acute and convalescent) were obtained from the United States, Italy and Spain. T cells, B-cell-depleted T cells, or PBMCs supplied cDNA or gDNA.

This clone was observed a handful of times. As originally analysed: Reference gene primer amplification yielded estimated nucleated cell counts. Clones were sequenced by immunoSEQ multiplex PCR, and TCRdb holds only the in-frame ones, with some missing. V, J and clone size are those of that table, while D and trimming were read from the DNA. The data contain about 81,000 clones, more than 75% of them seen just once; the ten biggest clones take up about 14%. Per the germline V gene, CDR1 is MNHEY and CDR2 is SMNVEV (reference sequence). The CDR3 spans 18 residues. The V gene lost 5 bases and the J gene lost 2 bases, with 23 bases spanning the gap.

This TCR came from a woman in her seventies with acute or convalescent COVID-19. Sequencing used peripheral blood. The V and J genes are TRBV27 and TRBJ2-3; D remains ambiguous. CDR3 sequence reads: CASSIVTARGTYTDTQYF. The CDR3 nucleotides are TGTGCCAGCAGTATCGTGACGGCGAGAGGAACGTACACAGATACGCAGTATTTT.